The 24 T cell receptor beta chains presented below share a single source sample, sequenced in a study of blood T cells in healthy people across ages. A second PCR, run for about 7 to 11 cycles, used a sample-barcoded 5' primer plus a J-beta primer mix. Via MiXCR, TCRdb re-called the 5' RACE reads, giving one row per CDR3 protein. The sample includes about 730,000 distinct CDR3 sequences, roughly 44% of them seen just once. Specimen: blood. The receptors originated from a woman between 55 and 75 years old in good health.

This clonotype was counted a single time. The chain uses TRBV4-1 and TRBJ2-7; tentatively, D is TRBD1 (6 bases). Between the trimmed V and J ends, which lost 4 bases and 1 base, there was a span of 11 bases. This CDR3 spans 14 amino acids. The germline V gene encodes CDR1 MGHRA and CDR2 YSYEKL. The CDR3 region has the DNA TGCGCCAGCAGCCCGGGACATGGATCCTACGAGCAGTACTTC. The encoded protein is CASSPGHGSYEQYF.

This clonotype has only a few counts. The rearrangement uses TRBV7-9 and TRBJ2-7, with 13 positions matching TRBD2. CDR3 length: 16 residues. In germline, CDR1 is SEHNR, CDR2 FQNEAQ (reference sequence). Trimming removed 3 bases from V and 4 bases from J; junction bases left unmatched: 6. CDR3 DNA sequence: TGTGCCAGCAGCTTCGGACTAGCGGGAGAATCTTACGAGCAGTACTTC. Its protein product is CASSFGLAGESYEQYF.

This clonotype was recorded once. No conserved phenylalanine or tryptophan is present at the end of the CDR3, so a read error is the likely explanation. The rearrangement uses TRBV20-1 and TRBJ2-3; 9 bases map to TRBD1. Trimming took 3 bases from V and 3 from J; bases not matched to a gene: 13. Germline V lookup: CDR1 DFQATT, CDR2 SNEGSKA (reference sequence). The CDR3 sequence is 17 residues long. The CDR3 sequence is CSARVGPGQGVTDTQYI. The DNA for the CDR3 is TGCAGTGCTAGGGTTGGCCCGGGACAGGGAGTTACAGATACGCAGTATATT.

This clonotype was observed a handful of times. The chain combines TRBV24-1 with TRBJ2-1; 8 bases are a match to TRBD2. The germline V gene has CDR1 KGHDR and CDR2 SFDVKD. The CDR3 has 16 amino acids. V trimming: 6 bases; J trimming: 0 bases; junction bases outside the gene matches: 6. CDR3 DNA sequence: TGTGCCACCAGTTCCCAGCGGGGGAGCTCCTACAATGAGCAGTTCTTC. Its protein is CATSSQRGSSYNEQFF.

The V and J genes are TRBV12-3 or TRBV12-4 and TRBJ2-5; 10 nucleotides match TRBD2. Trimming removed 7 bases from V and 11 bases from J; junction bases left unmatched: 19. This CDR3 contains 16 residues. The DNA of the CDR3 is TGTGCCAGCACTCTTTCTAGCGGGAGTATTAGCAATGAGCAGTACTTC. This encodes CASTLSSGSISNEQYF.

In this sample, this clonotype turned up many times. The rearrangement links TRBV4-2 to TRBJ2-1, with 10 positions matching TRBD2. The CDR3 runs 16 residues. The V and J ends lost 4 bases and 4 bases, in that order; junction bases with no gene match: 7. Germline loops: CDR1 LGHNA, CDR2 YNFKEQ. The CDR3 DNA is TGTGCCAGCAGCCGGAGCGGGGGGGCGTCATACAATGAGCAGTTCTTC. Translation: CASSRSGGASYNEQFF.

This clonotype has more than one count but fewer than ten. The J gene is TRBJ2-7, the V gene TRBV15, with D perhaps matching TRBD1 (8 bases). Germline CDR1 reads LNHNV; CDR2 reads YYDKDF (reference sequence). The CDR3 is 17 amino acids. Deletions cut 0 bases from V and 5 bases from J, with 20 bases between. The CDR3 sequence: CATSRDSPGQGGDEQYF. CDR3 nucleotide sequence: TGTGCCACCAGCAGAGATTCCCCCGGACAGGGAGGGGACGAGCAGTACTTC.

The chain employs TRBV6-5 and TRBJ1-1; D gene unclear. V was pared by 0 bases and J by 0 bases, with 14 bases between. The CDR3 runs 17 residues. Per germline, CDR1 MNHEY and CDR2 SVGAGI. As DNA, the CDR3 is TGTGCCAGCAGTTACTCTAGGCAGAAAATAGTGAACACTGAAGCTTTCTTT. Translation gives CASSYSRQKIVNTEAFF.

This clonotype is a singleton in its sample. CDR3 in amino acids: CAWRRYTGNTEAFF. The CDR3, as DNA: TGTGCCTGGAGGAGGTACACGGGGAACACTGAAGCTTTCTTT. This chain uses TRBV30 with TRBJ1-1; no clear D. CDR3 length: 14 amino acids. The germline V and J ends were trimmed by 3 bases and 1 base, with 12 bases remaining between them. CDR1 is GTSNPN, CDR2 SVGIG, per germline (reference sequence). Based on the CDR3 plus reference TRBV30 and TRBJ1-1, the full variable domain is SQTIHQWPATLVQPVGSPLSLECTVEGTSNPNLYWYRQAAGRGLQLLFYSVGIGQISSEVPQNLSASRPQDRQFILSSKKLLLSDSGFYLCAWRRYTGNTEAFFGQGTRLTVV.

This clonotype appeared a few times. The CDR3 here is CASSSTGGKWGYTF. The CDR3 bases are TGTGCCAGCAGCTCGACAGGGGGCAAATGGGGCTACACCTTC. The chain has TRBV7-2 and TRBJ1-2; TRBD1 aligns across 10 bases. V was pared by 4 bases and J by 8 bases, with 7 bases of the junction left unmatched. The CDR3 sequence is 14 residues long. From germline, CDR1 is SGHTA and CDR2 FQGNSA.

V usage is TRBV9 and J usage is TRBJ2-1; TRBD1 is a possible D gene (6 bases). CDR1 is SGDLS and CDR2 is YYNGEE in the germline V gene. The germline V and J ends were trimmed by 1 base and 1 base, with 12 bases remaining between them. This CDR3 contains 16 residues. CDR3 sequence reads: CASSVTLQGSYNEQFF. In nucleotides, the CDR3 is TGTGCCAGCAGCGTAACTCTGCAGGGGTCCTACAATGAGCAGTTCTTC.

Concerning this clonotype: A much larger clone lies a single base off, so this may be a read error. The V and J genes are TRBV29-1 and TRBJ2-1; D might be TRBD2 (6 bases). The CDR3 has 13 amino acids. Germline V gives CDR1 SQVTM, CDR2 ANQGSEA. The V gene lost 5 bases and the J gene lost 2 bases, with 10 bases spanning the gap. CDR3 sequence: CSVLASTYNEQFF. The CDR3 DNA is TGCAGCGTTCTAGCGTCCACCTACAATGAGCAGTTCTTC.

This chain joins TRBV20-1 and TRBJ1-5; tentative D call: TRBD1 (6 bases). The CDR3 has 15 amino acids. Germline V gives CDR1 DFQATT, CDR2 SNEGSKA (reference sequence). Between the trimmed V and J ends, which lost 0 bases and 2 bases, there was a span of 11 bases. CDR3: CSARDKGGGNQPQHF. CDR3 DNA: TGCAGTGCTAGAGATAAAGGGGGAGGCAATCAGCCCCAGCATTTT.

This clonotype was picked up a small number of times. The chain recombines TRBV7-9 with TRBJ2-3, with a weak D call TRBD1 (6 bases). Deletions cut 5 bases from V and 2 bases from J, with 14 bases between. This CDR3 is 15 amino acids long. Per germline, CDR1 SEHNR and CDR2 FQNEAQ (reference sequence). The CDR3 is CASSHPGQNTDTQYF. The CDR3, as DNA: TGTGCCAGCAGCCATCCGGGACAAAACACAGATACGCAGTATTTT.

This clonotype has just a few counts. V and J are TRBV7-9 and TRBJ2-1, with 9 bases identical to TRBD1. This CDR3 comprises 15 residues. In germline, CDR1 is SEHNR, CDR2 FQNEAQ (reference sequence). J was trimmed by 8 bases and V by 6 bases; bases with no gene match: 11. The CDR3 is CASRIGTGIIYEQFF. The CDR3 DNA follows: TGTGCCAGCAGGATAGGGACAGGGATAATCTATGAGCAGTTCTTC.

This clonotype was seen a few times. The chain uses TRBV7-9 and TRBJ1-1, with TRBD1 matching 8 bases. J lost 4 bases, V lost 5 bases, and 12 bases had no gene match. CDR1 SEHNR and CDR2 FQNEAQ come from the germline V gene (reference sequence). The CDR3 is 16 residues long. DNA of the CDR3: TGTGCCAGCAGCAAATCGGAAGGACAGGGACGCACTGAAGCTTTCTTT. Translation gives CASSKSEGQGRTEAFF.

This clonotype was recorded a few times. V is TRBV7-2 and J is TRBJ1-2; TRBD1 agrees at 8 bases. Germline V gives CDR1 SGHTA, CDR2 FQGNSA. Trimming took 1 base from V and 6 from J; bases not matched to a gene: 4. The CDR3 loop spans 14 amino acids. The CDR3 nucleotides are TGTGCCAGCAGCTTAGAGAGGACAGGGAATGGCTACACCTTC. Its translation: CASSLERTGNGYTF.

Comment on this clonotype: This CDR3 fails to terminate in the conserved phenylalanine or tryptophan, so it likely reflects a read error. This sequence joins TRBV20-1 and TRBJ2-1; no reliable D call. CDR3 size: 13 residues. Trimming took off 1 base at V and 3 bases at J, with 7 bases between the two ends. Germline CDR1 reads DFQATT; CDR2 reads SNEGSKA (reference sequence). The CDR3 loop reads CSARVLVYNEQFL. The CDR3 nucleotides are TGCAGTGCTAGAGTCTTAGTCTACAATGAGCAGTTCTTA.

V is TRBV20-1 and J is TRBJ1-5; TRBD1 agrees at 7 bases. Trimming took 1 base from V and 13 from J; bases not matched to a gene: 7. Germline CDR1 reads DFQATT; CDR2 reads SNEGSKA (reference sequence). The CDR3 spans 12 residues. DNA for the CDR3: TGCAGTGCTAGAGGGGGGGACAGACAACAGCATTTT. This encodes CSARGGDRQQHF.

V usage is TRBV9 and J usage is TRBJ2-1, with TRBD2 matching over 10 bases. Germline V gene data show CDR1 as SGDLS and CDR2 as YYNGEE. The CDR3 length is 16 residues. The V gene end was trimmed by 4 bases and the J gene end by 5 bases; junction bases not matched to a gene: 9. CDR3 sequence (DNA): TGTGCCAGCAGCCGATCCCTAGCGGGGGAAAACAATGAGCAGTTCTTC. The encoded protein is CASSRSLAGENNEQFF.

The sample holds a few counts of this clonotype. A single base separates this from a much larger clone, so it may be a read error. The V gene is TRBV7-2, the J gene TRBJ2-5; 8 nucleotides agree with TRBD2. This CDR3 is 19 amino acids long. J gave up 11 bases and V 1 base, and 24 bases lay outside the gene matches. Germline values: CDR1 SGHTA, CDR2 FQGNSA. CDR3 residues: CASSLEWGWGAGEGNEQYF. For the CDR3, the DNA is TGTGCCAGCAGCTTAGAGTGGGGCTGGGGAGCGGGGGAAGGGAATGAGCAGTACTTC.

The rearrangement uses TRBV4-3 and TRBJ1-4; perhaps TRBD1 as D (6 bases). The CDR3 loop spans 16 amino acids. Germline CDR1 reads LGHNA; CDR2 reads YSLEER. Trimming took 5 bases from V and 0 from J, leaving 13 bases between them. The CDR3 sequence is CASSLRTVATNEKLFF. The CDR3 DNA reads as TGCGCCAGCAGCTTACGGACAGTTGCAACTAATGAAAAACTGTTTTTT.

This clonotype was counted only a few times. The rearrangement links TRBV7-9 to TRBJ1-2, with no clear D. The CDR3 loop spans 16 amino acids. Germline lookup yields CDR1 SEHNR and CDR2 FQNEAQ (reference sequence). CDR3 region: CASGPKRTGSGYGYTF. CDR3 DNA: TGTGCTAGCGGACCGAAACGGACCGGGTCGGGCTATGGCTACACCTTC.

The table lists this clonotype with a few counts. This chain uses TRBV9 with TRBJ2-7; 8 bases line up with TRBD2. In germline, CDR1 is SGDLS, CDR2 YYNGEE. The CDR3 contains 15 residues. V shed 4 bases, J shed 0 bases, and the junction held 6 bases outside the gene matches. CDR3 in amino acids: CASSSSGGNSYEQYF. Written as DNA, the CDR3 is TGTGCCAGCAGCTCATCGGGGGGGAACTCCTACGAGCAGTACTTC.